Below, 26 T cell receptor beta chains from the same sample are listed, as sequenced in a study of blood T cell repertoires in COVID-19. TCRdb's table, derived via immunoSEQ multiplex PCR, lists solely in-frame clones and lacks some. Among around 47,000 clones, about four fifths were seen once, and the ten largest hold around a quarter. Input material: peripheral blood. Source of these receptors: an elderly woman with COVID-19, enrolled during active disease.

The gene calls are TRBV30 and TRBJ2-6; 7 bases agree with TRBD2. Losses at the gene ends were 5 bases for V and 0 bases for J; bases not matched to a gene: 13. From germline, CDR1 is GTSNPN and CDR2 SVGIG (reference sequence). The CDR3 consists of 18 residues. The CDR3: CAWVRGGSPFSGANVLTF. The CDR3 coding sequence is TGTGCCTGGGTTCGTGGCGGGAGTCCCTTCTCTGGGGCCAACGTCCTGACTTTC.

This sequence joins TRBV3-1 (or the pseudogene TRBV3-2) and TRBJ2-2; 14 bases are a match to TRBD2. The CDR3 sequence is 18 residues long. V lost 6 bases to trimming and J lost 4 bases; unmatched junction nucleotides: 10. Germline assignment: CDR1 LGHDT and CDR2 YNNKEL (reference sequence). The CDR3 spells CASRSTSGRASGTGELFF. CDR3 DNA: TGTGCCAGCAGGTCGACTAGCGGGAGGGCTTCGGGCACCGGGGAGCTGTTTTTT.

Comments on this clone: The same CDR3 can be traced to other DNA sequences in this sample. CDR3 bases: TGTGCCAGCAGCTTAGCGGGAGGGCCGGAGCAGTTCTTC. As protein: CASSLAGGPEQFF. The chain has TRBV6-5 and TRBJ2-1; 11 positions agree with TRBD2. Looked up from germline, CDR1 is MNHEY and CDR2 is SVGAGI. Trimming at V came to 6 bases and at J to 10 bases, leaving 5 bases not matched to a gene. This CDR3 spans 13 amino acids.

The chain recombines TRBV9 with TRBJ2-3; 7 bases align to TRBD2. This CDR3 spans 17 amino acids. Germline CDR1 is SGDLS and CDR2 is YYNGEE. V shed 4 bases, J shed 7 bases, and the junction held 18 bases outside the gene matches. CDR3 sequence: CASSTNRVGGPGNTQYF. In nucleotides, the CDR3 is TGTGCCAGCAGCACCAACCGGGTGGGAGGGCCTGGAAATACGCAGTATTTT.

This chain connects TRBV12-3 or TRBV12-4 to TRBJ1-5; a weak D match, TRBD1 (5 bases). Trimming removed 3 bases at V and 9 bases at J, with 12 bases between. CDR3 size: 13 residues. CDR3 DNA: TGTGCCAGCAGTTTGGGGGGAACGGGGCCCCAGCATTTT. Its translation: CASSLGGTGPQHF.

V and J are TRBV7-2 and TRBJ1-1, with 8 bases that match TRBD1. CDR3 length: 15 residues. The germline V gene encodes CDR1 SGHTA and CDR2 FQGNSA. The V and J ends lost 3 bases and 4 bases, in that order; junction bases with no gene match: 7. The CDR3 loop is CASSFLDRGGTEAFF. The CDR3 DNA follows: TGTGCCAGCAGCTTCCTCGACAGGGGAGGCACTGAAGCTTTCTTT.

This chain connects TRBV6-1 to TRBJ1-5; no clear D gene. Germline V gene lookup returns CDR1 MNHNS and CDR2 SASEGT. The CDR3 runs to 16 residues. V dropped 3 bases and J dropped 3 bases, with 15 bases sitting between them. CDR3 protein: CASSDDSRGNNQPQHF. CDR3 sequence (DNA): TGTGCCAGCAGTGACGATTCGAGAGGGAACAATCAGCCCCAGCATTTT.

The gene calls are TRBV19 and TRBJ2-3, with D possibly being TRBD1 (6 bases). Trimming cost V 4 bases and J 4 bases, with 18 bases left between them. In germline, CDR1 is LNHDA, CDR2 SQIVND (reference sequence). The CDR3 is 16 amino acids. CDR3 bases: TGTGCCAGTAGTAAGCTGGGGGCAGCCGTTCCAGATACGCAGTATTTT. Translated: CASSKLGAAVPDTQYF.

The rearrangement uses TRBV19 and TRBJ1-2; 8 nucleotides line up with TRBD1. The CDR3 runs to 13 residues. In germline, CDR1 is LNHDA, CDR2 SQIVND (reference sequence). J was trimmed by 6 bases and V by 6 bases; bases with no gene match: 6. The CDR3 region is CASRGRGLDGYTF. The CDR3 nucleotides are TGTGCCAGTAGAGGCAGGGGGCTTGATGGCTACACCTTC.

The chain has TRBV7-9 and TRBJ2-7, with a tentative D call TRBD1 (6 bases). Trimming shortened V by 2 bases and J by 5 bases, and 13 bases separated the two germline ends. This CDR3 has 14 amino acids. Germline lookup yields CDR1 SEHNR and CDR2 FQNEAQ (reference sequence). The DNA of the CDR3 is TGTGCCAGCAGCTTACTACAGGGTAGGGACGAGCAGTACTTC. It is translated as CASSLLQGRDEQYF.

The chain is built from TRBV6-5 and TRBJ2-3; D uncertain. The CDR3 consists of 13 residues. V was trimmed by 6 bases and J by 6 bases, leaving 13 bases between them. Per germline, CDR1 MNHEY and CDR2 SVGAGI. As DNA, the CDR3 is TGTGCCAGCAGCCACCCGGAAGCGGATACGCAGTATTTT. It translates to CASSHPEADTQYF.

The chain joins TRBV9 to TRBJ2-5; the match to TRBD2 covers 13 bases. Germline loops: CDR1 SGDLS, CDR2 YYNGEE. CDR3 size: 16 residues. The junction had 5 bases not matched to a gene; V was cut back by 2 bases and J by 4 bases. The CDR3 loop is CASSVGLAGVSETQYF. CDR3 nucleotides: TGTGCCAGCAGCGTTGGACTAGCGGGAGTTTCAGAGACCCAGTACTTC.

This rearrangement joins TRBV30 to TRBJ1-2; D is uncertain. Germline V gives CDR1 GTSNPN, CDR2 SVGIG (reference sequence). The V end lost 4 bases, the J end lost 4 bases, and 7 bases lay between the germline ends. The CDR3 length is 11 residues. CDR3 nucleotides: TGTGCCTGGATGCACAGCTATGGCTACACCTTC. Translation gives CAWMHSYGYTF.

The gene calls are TRBV4-1 and TRBJ2-3, with no clear D. The CDR3 is made up of 13 amino acids. The germline V and J ends were trimmed by 2 bases and 4 bases, with 7 bases remaining between them. Germline V gene lookup returns CDR1 MGHRA and CDR2 YSYEKL. CDR3 nucleotides: TGCGCCAGCAGCCAATCTCCGGCAGATACGCAGTATTTT. Its translation: CASSQSPADTQYF.

The rearrangement joins TRBV2 to TRBJ2-4; TRBD2 matches 9 bases. The CDR3 loop spans 17 amino acids. The germline gives CDR1 SNHLY, CDR2 FYNNEI. J was trimmed by 0 bases and V by 4 bases; bases with no gene match: 7. CDR3 coding DNA: TGTGCCAGCAGTGTAGCGGGAGCACTTCTAGCCAAAAACATTCAGTACTTC. Amino acid sequence: CASSVAGALLAKNIQYF.

The gene calls are TRBV4-1 and TRBJ1-1, with D unresolved. The CDR3 has 15 residues. Trimming shortened V by 0 bases and J by 1 base, and 9 bases separated the two germline ends. The V gene's germline CDR1 is MGHRA and CDR2 YSYEKL. The DNA of the CDR3 is TGCGCCAGCAGCCAAGAGGGCCAGGCGAACACTGAAGCTTTCTTT. It encodes CASSQEGQANTEAFF.

The chain employs TRBV28 and TRBJ2-7, with 8 bases fitting TRBD2. Germline V gives CDR1 MDHEN, CDR2 SYDVKM. J was trimmed by 7 bases and V by 2 bases; bases with no gene match: 4. The CDR3 covers 13 residues. CDR3 sequence: CASSLVLAGEQYF. The CDR3 nucleotides are TGTGCCAGCAGTTTAGTCCTAGCGGGTGAGCAGTACTTC.

The chain links TRBV4-2 to TRBJ1-1, with D hard to call. The CDR3 consists of 14 residues. Trimming pared 0 bases from V and 5 bases from J, leaving 10 bases between. Germline V gene lookup returns CDR1 LGHNA and CDR2 YNFKEQ. The CDR3 region is CASSQDVGATEAFF. The DNA of the CDR3 is TGTGCCAGCAGCCAAGATGTCGGAGCTACTGAAGCTTTCTTT.

The V gene is TRBV5-1, the J gene TRBJ2-2; a possible D gene is TRBD2 (5 bases). The germline gives CDR1 SGHRS, CDR2 YFSETQ. Trimming removed 5 bases from V and 2 bases from J, with 13 bases in between. The CDR3 contains 15 residues. CDR3 in amino acids: CASSSAFGNTGELFF. The DNA for the CDR3 is TGCGCCAGCAGTAGCGCCTTCGGAAACACCGGGGAGCTGTTTTTT.

This clone was seen a single time. This chain links TRBV3-1 (or the pseudogene TRBV3-2) with TRBJ1-5; D might be TRBD1 (5 bases). CDR3 size: 15 residues. Germline CDR1 reads LGHDT; CDR2 reads YNNKEL (reference sequence). The V gene lost 5 bases and the J gene lost 7 bases, with 18 bases spanning the gap. The CDR3 sequence: CASSDRPGLQQPQHF. DNA of the CDR3: TGTGCCAGCAGCGATAGACCGGGACTTCAACAGCCCCAGCATTTT.

The V call is TRBV2, the J call TRBJ2-1; no definite D call. V lost 1 base and J 7 bases, leaving 17 bases between the germline ends. The CDR3 runs to 16 residues. Germline-derived CDR1 and CDR2 are SNHLY and FYNNEI. The CDR3 DNA sequence: TGTGCCAGCAGTGAAGACTTGGGCCTCGCTCGGAATGAGCAGTTCTTC. Encoded protein: CASSEDLGLARNEQFF.

This clone was counted once. The chain links TRBV10-2 to TRBJ2-7; the D gene is possibly TRBD2 (6 bases). V was shortened by 7 bases and J by 2 bases, with 18 bases between the two germline ends. The CDR3 has 15 residues. Germline CDR1 is WSHSY and CDR2 is SAAADI. The CDR3 region is CASNPRTEGTYEQYF. CDR3 bases: TGCGCCAGCAACCCCCGGACGGAGGGGACCTACGAGCAGTACTTC.

The J gene is TRBJ2-4, the V gene TRBV7-8; D might be TRBD2 (7 bases). CDR3 size: 16 residues. Germline lookup yields CDR1 SGHVS and CDR2 FQNEAQ. The V and J ends lost 4 bases and 0 bases respectively, with 13 bases between them. This CDR3 is CASSSTGGTAKNIQYF. Written as DNA, the CDR3 is TGTGCCAGCAGCTCGACGGGGGGCACAGCCAAAAACATTCAGTACTTC.

The V and J genes are TRBV29-1 and TRBJ2-1, with 8 bases matching TRBD2. Germline CDR1 reads SQVTM; CDR2 reads ANQGSEA. The CDR3 runs to 12 residues. In nucleotides, the CDR3 is TGCCCAGCGGGAGATCCCTACAATGAGCAGTTCTTC. As protein: CPAGDPYNEQFF.

This clone has just one count. The chain joins TRBV14 to TRBJ2-1; weak D call: TRBD2 (5 bases). V lost 4 bases to trimming and J lost 6 bases, with 16 bases between them. The CDR3 totals 15 residues. From germline, CDR1 is SGHDN and CDR2 FVKESK. The CDR3, as DNA: TGTGCCAGCAGCCCTCAGACTATCCGTCGCAATGAGCAGTTCTTC. Translation: CASSPQTIRRNEQFF.

This clone was found once. V is TRBV18 and J is TRBJ1-4; 9 nucleotides align to TRBD1. The V gene's germline CDR1 is KGHSH and CDR2 LQKENI. There are 15 residues in the CDR3. J was trimmed by 7 bases and V by 3 bases; bases with no gene match: 6. CDR3 sequence: CASSPPGQGGEKLFF. The CDR3 DNA follows: TGTGCCAGCTCACCTCCGGGACAGGGAGGTGAAAAACTGTTTTTT.